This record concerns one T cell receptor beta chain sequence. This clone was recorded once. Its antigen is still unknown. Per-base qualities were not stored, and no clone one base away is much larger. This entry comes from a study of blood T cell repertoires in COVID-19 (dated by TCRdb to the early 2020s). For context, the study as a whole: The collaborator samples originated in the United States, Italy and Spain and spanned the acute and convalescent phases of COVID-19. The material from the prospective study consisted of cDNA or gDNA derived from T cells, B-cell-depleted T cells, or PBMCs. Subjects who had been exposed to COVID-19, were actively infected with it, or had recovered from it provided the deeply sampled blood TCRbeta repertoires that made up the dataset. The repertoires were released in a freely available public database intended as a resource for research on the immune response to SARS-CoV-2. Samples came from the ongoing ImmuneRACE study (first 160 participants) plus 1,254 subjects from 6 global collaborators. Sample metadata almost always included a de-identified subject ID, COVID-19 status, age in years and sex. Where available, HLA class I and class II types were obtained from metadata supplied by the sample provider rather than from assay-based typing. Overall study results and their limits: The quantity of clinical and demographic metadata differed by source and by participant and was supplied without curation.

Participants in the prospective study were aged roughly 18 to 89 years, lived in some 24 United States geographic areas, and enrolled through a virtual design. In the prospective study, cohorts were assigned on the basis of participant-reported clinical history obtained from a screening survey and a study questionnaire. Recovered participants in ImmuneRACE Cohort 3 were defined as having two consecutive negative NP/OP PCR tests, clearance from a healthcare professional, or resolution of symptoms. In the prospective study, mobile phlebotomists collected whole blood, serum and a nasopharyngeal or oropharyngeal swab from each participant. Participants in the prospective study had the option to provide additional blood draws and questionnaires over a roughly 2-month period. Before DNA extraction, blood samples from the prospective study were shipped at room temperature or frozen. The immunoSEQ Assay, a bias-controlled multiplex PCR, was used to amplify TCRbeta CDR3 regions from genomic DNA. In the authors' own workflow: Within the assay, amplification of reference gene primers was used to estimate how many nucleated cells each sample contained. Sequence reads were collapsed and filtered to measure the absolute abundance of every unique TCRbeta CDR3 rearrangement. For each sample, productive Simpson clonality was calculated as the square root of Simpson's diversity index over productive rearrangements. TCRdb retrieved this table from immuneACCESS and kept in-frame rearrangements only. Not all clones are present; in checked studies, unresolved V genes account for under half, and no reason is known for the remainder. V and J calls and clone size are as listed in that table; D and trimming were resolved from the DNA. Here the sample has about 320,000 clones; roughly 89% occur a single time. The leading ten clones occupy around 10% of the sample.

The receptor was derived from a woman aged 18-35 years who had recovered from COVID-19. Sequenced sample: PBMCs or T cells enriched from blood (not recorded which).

The DNA sequence reads TGTGCCAGCTCTATACTTGGGACAGGGCGGTTTAACTATGGCTACACCTTC. It translates as CASSILGTGRFNYGYTF. Here the chain combines TRBV18 and TRBJ1-2, with 9 bases matching TRBD1. V has 6 bases trimmed and J has 1 base trimmed; junction bases matching no gene number 12. The CDR3 has 17 amino acids, counting the end cysteine and phenylalanine. The retained sequence is limited to the CDR3, 51 bases, with the frame set at the first base. Via the germline V gene, CDR1 is KGHSH and CDR2 LQKENI.